This T cell receptor beta chain was sequenced in a study of T cells in Graves' hyperthyroidism and ophthalmopathy. At the level of the study: Peripheral blood collection took place at initial diagnosis, before any treatment. Whole-study findings and limits: Ophthalmopathy got predicted by the model a median around six months before its onset.

Newly diagnosed patients aged 18 to 65 had hyperthyroidism of under 2 months' duration. Isolation of PBMCs was performed on 8.5 to 10 ml fresh peripheral blood. It was RNA transcripts that yielded the amplified TCR beta CDR3 regions. HTBI primers were the set used in a first-round RT-PCR of the TCR CDR3. TCRdb re-analysed the multiplex PCR reads in MiXCR, keeping a single row per CDR3 protein. The sample has about 320,000 distinct CDR3 sequences; 16% are singletons. The CDR3 sequence is 17 residues long. V gave up 0 bases and J gave up 3 bases; unmatched junction bases: 4. Per germline, CDR1 ENHRY and CDR2 SYGVKD. This clonotype occurred many times. Its target is unknown.

The chain recombines TRBV10-3 with TRBJ2-1; TRBD2 agrees at 11 bases. The sample taken for sequencing was blood. The clonotype comes from a man aged 25 to 40 with Graves' hyperthyroidism. CDR3 sequence (DNA): TGTGCCATCAGTGAGTCCGGGACTAGCGGTCTCTACAATGAGCAGTTCTTC. Protein sequence: CAISESGTSGLYNEQFF.